This T cell receptor (beta chain) emerged from a study of CD8 T cells in Susac syndrome. Study in general: Patients with Susac syndrome were therapy-naive, taking corticosteroids, with some also receiving intravenous immunoglobulin, or taking intravenous immunoglobulin alone at the time their blood was drawn. Whole-study findings and limits: The authors found no clonal expansion in Susac syndrome CD4+ T cell repertoires.

It was with random hexamers that about 0.45 to 1 ug RNA was reverse transcribed. Coverage of TCR beta CDR3 amplification by immunoSEQ multiplex PCR extended to 54 Vbeta and 13 Jbeta. TCRdb reanalysed the immunoSEQ multiplex PCR reads using MiXCR and keeps one entry per CDR3 protein. The sample yields under 250,000 distinct CDR3 sequences, 94% seen once. The V and J ends lost 0 bases and 5 bases respectively, with 11 bases between them. Germline CDR1 is DFQATT and CDR2 is SNEGSKA (reference sequence). This CDR3 spans 14 amino acids. A remark on this clonotype: Its antigen is unidentified.

The sample was CD4+ T cells from PBMCs. This TCR came from a human donor with Susac syndrome. The chain couples TRBV20-1 to TRBJ1-5, with D perhaps matching TRBD1 (6 bases). As DNA, the CDR3 is TGCAGTGCTAGAGATTACAGGGCTGATCAGCCCCAGCATTTT. It translates to CSARDYRADQPQHF.